Below, one TCR beta chain is given with its context. There is no known antigen for this receptor. Per-base quality was not reported, and no clone a single base away is much larger than it. The cysteine opens and the phenylalanine closes a CDR3 of 17 amino acids. This entry keeps only the CDR3 DNA: 51 bases, framed from base 1. Between the V and J ends, shortened by 5 bases and 1 base respectively, the junction contains 17 bases. CDR1 and CDR2, looked up from the germline V gene (reference sequence), are PRHDT and FYEKMQ. The record originates from a study of T cell repertoires in cytomegalovirus infection (dated 2019 in TCRdb). Background for the entire study: Recently identified HLA-C-restricted CMV epitopes, whose presentation resists viral immunomodulation, were targeted by peptide stimulations together with well-studied HLA-B-restricted epitopes. Donor HLA type was relevant to the analysis, as public TCR beta signatures indicated carriage of CMV infection together with the matching HLA type.

TCRdb shows the sequencer as Illumina HiSeq 1500. TCRdb took the public reads, trimmed them with fastp at Q25, ran MiXCR for clone calling and kept in-frame beta chains. All rows with the same CDR3 protein become a single entry with the most common DNA and genes. The sample records 200,000 or so distinct CDR3 sequences, around two fifths of which are singletons. Jointly, the top ten make up roughly three fifths of the sample. The sample's treatment or condition label is to be understood as: in vitro stimulation with specific CMV peptide epitopes to enrich CMV-specific T cells. Broader findings and caveats from the paper: The ex vivo response was dominated by HLA-C-restricted CMV-specific TCR beta clonotypes, and the single most frequent clonotype in two of eight donors was supplied by these HLA-C-restricted clonotypes. Cumulative frequency of public TCR beta family members discriminated carriers of CMV infection plus the relevant HLA type in this cohort and an independent approximately 350-donor cohort.

The chain uses TRBV13 and TRBJ2-2; the D segment could be TRBD2, given 6 matching bases. This TCR was sampled from a human donor in good health (CMV status not recorded). Some clones in this sample may be carry-over from other donors' samples. The material sequenced was CD8+ T cells from cultured PBMCs, taken from culture after CMV antigen stimulation. The sequenced DNA is TGTGCCAGCAGCAAAACCGTCAGGGAGGAGAACACCGGGGAGCTGTTTTTT. Its amino acids are CASSKTVREENTGELFF.